The rows below give T cell receptor beta chains drawn from one sample of a study of blood T cell repertoires in COVID-19. Some clones are missing from TCRdb's copy, which holds only in-frame ones; the method was immunoSEQ multiplex PCR. Of roughly 410,000 clones listed, about nine tenths are singletons. The sequenced material came from peripheral blood. These receptor sequences come from a woman aged 40 to 50 with COVID-19, enrolled during active disease. CDR3s include the opening cysteine and the closing phenylalanine or tryptophan. The D gene is left open where the match is weak. Rows give clone size only sometimes, using once, few, many, or a class for an expanded clone.

DNA | CDR3 | size | J | V | D
TGCGCCAGCAGCGCGACTAGCGGGGGCCAAGAGACCCAGTACTTC | CASSATSGGQETQYF | . | TRBJ2-5 | TRBV5-1 | TRBD2
TGTGCCAGCAGTGAAGTACGCGGAGCTTCGGCAGATACGCAGTATTTT | CASSEVRGASADTQYF | . | TRBJ2-3 | TRBV9 | .
TGTGCCAGCAGCCGGACAGGGGGAAACTATGGCTACACCTTC | CASSRTGGNYGYTF | . | TRBJ1-2 | TRBV3-1/TRBV3-2 | TRBD1
TGTGCCATCGACTCGTCCGGGAGGTATGGCTACACCTTC | CAIDSSGRYGYTF | . | TRBJ1-2 | TRBV28 | .
TGTGCCAGCAGTTCGGGACAGGGGGCTTACGAGCAGTACTTC | CASSSGQGAYEQYF | few | TRBJ2-7 | TRBV9 | TRBD1
TGTGCCAGCAGTACATTCACAGGGCGCCTTAATGAAAAACTGTTTTTT | CASSTFTGRLNEKLFF | . | TRBJ1-4 | TRBV27 | .
TGTGCCAGCAGCTTAAATAGTGGGAGCGGGGAGACCCAGTACTTC | CASSLNSGSGETQYF | . | TRBJ2-5 | TRBV7-9 | .
TGTGCCAGCAGCTTGATTACGGGCGGGGGGGAGACCCAGTACTTC | CASSLITGGGETQYF | . | TRBJ2-5 | TRBV5-4 | TRBD2
TGTGCCAGCAGTGAAGGGACTAGCGGGGGGTTCCTAGCCAAAAACATTCAGTACTTC | CASSEGTSGGFLAKNIQYF | once | TRBJ2-4 | TRBV2 | TRBD2
TGTGCCATCAGTGAGTCGGCATCCTACGAGCAGTACTTC | CAISESASYEQYF | . | TRBJ2-7 | TRBV10-3 | .
TGTGCCAGCAGTGGACAGGGGGGGACCGGGGAGCTGTTTTTT | CASSGQGGTGELFF | . | TRBJ2-2 | TRBV6-4 | TRBD1
TGTGCCAGCAGCCAAGATCTGAGCGGGCAAGATACGCAGTATTTT | CASSQDLSGQDTQYF | . | TRBJ2-3 | TRBV14 | .
TGTGCCAGCAGCCCTGAGGGGGCGGGCGGCTACACCTTC | CASSPEGAGGYTF | . | TRBJ1-2 | TRBV11-1 | TRBD1
TGTGCCAGTAGCCTGGGGGGCTCCTACAATGAGCAGTTCTTC | CASSLGGSYNEQFF | . | TRBJ2-1 | TRBV19 | .
TGTGCCAGCAGCTTGGCTGACAGGGACGACACTGAAGCTTTCTTT | CASSLADRDDTEAFF | . | TRBJ1-1 | TRBV5-5 | TRBD1
TGTGCTAGTGCTAATGATCGTTCACCCCTCCACTTT | CASANDRSPLHF | . | TRBJ1-6 | TRBV12-5 | .
TGTGCCAGCAGTTTCGGGAGCAATCAGCCCCAGCATTTT | CASSFGSNQPQHF | once | TRBJ1-5 | TRBV12-3/TRBV12-4 | .
TGTGCCAGCAGTGCGGGGACAGGGGATAACACCGGGGAGCTGTTTTTT | CASSAGTGDNTGELFF | . | TRBJ2-2 | TRBV25-1 | TRBD1
TGTGCCAGCAGTGAAGCTAGCGGGGGTCCCTACGAGCAGTACTTC | CASSEASGGPYEQYF | . | TRBJ2-7 | TRBV25-1 | TRBD2
TGTGCCAGCAGTTCCCCTACAGGGCCCCAAGAGACCCAGTACTTC | CASSSPTGPQETQYF | . | TRBJ2-5 | TRBV28 | .
TGTGCCTGGAAAGTGAAGCTCCAGAACACTGAAGCTTTCTTT | CAWKVKLQNTEAFF | . | TRBJ1-1 | TRBV30 | .
TGTGCCAGCTCACTAATGCTGGGACAGGGACGGGATAGCACTGAAGCTTTCTTT | CASSLMLGQGRDSTEAFF | . | TRBJ1-1 | TRBV18 | TRBD1
TGTGCCTCCGGACAGGGCGCTGGAAACACCATATATTTT | CASGQGAGNTIYF | . | TRBJ1-3 | TRBV30 | TRBD1